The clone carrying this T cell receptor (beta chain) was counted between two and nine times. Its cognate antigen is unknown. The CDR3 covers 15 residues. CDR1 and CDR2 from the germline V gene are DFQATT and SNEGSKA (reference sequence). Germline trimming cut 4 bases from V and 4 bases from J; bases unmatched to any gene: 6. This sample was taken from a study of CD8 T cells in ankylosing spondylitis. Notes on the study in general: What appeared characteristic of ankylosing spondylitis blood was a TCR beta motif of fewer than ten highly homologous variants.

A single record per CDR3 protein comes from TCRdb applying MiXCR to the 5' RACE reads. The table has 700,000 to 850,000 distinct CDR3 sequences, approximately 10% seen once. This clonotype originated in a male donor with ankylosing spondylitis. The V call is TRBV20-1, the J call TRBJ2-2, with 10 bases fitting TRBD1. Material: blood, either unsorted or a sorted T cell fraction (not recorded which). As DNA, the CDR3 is TGCAGTGCTATACGACAGGGGGCGGGCACCGGGGAGCTGTTTTTT. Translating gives CSAIRQGAGTGELFF.